This passage covers 4 T cell receptor beta chains from one sample sequenced in a study of blood T cell repertoires in COVID-19. Clones were read by immunoSEQ multiplex PCR, and TCRdb kept only the in-frame ones, dropping some. The sample holds around 270,000 clones, roughly 88% seen once. Sequenced sample: peripheral blood. The receptors here all came from a human donor with COVID-19, enrolled during active disease. The donor label of this sample is uncertain.

This sequence joins TRBV10-3 and TRBJ2-5, with 7 nucleotides matching TRBD1. Germline V gene data show CDR1 as ENHRY and CDR2 as SYGVKD. The CDR3 spans 14 residues. With 4 bases clipped from V and 7 bases from J, the junction kept 9 bases outside the gene matches. CDR3 in DNA: TGTGCCATCAGTGGGGACAGTAAGGGACGGACCCAGTACTTC. Protein: CAISGDSKGRTQYF.

This chain connects TRBV5-4 to TRBJ2-3, with a tentative D call TRBD2 (6 bases). V was cut by 0 bases and J by 2 bases, with 10 bases left in between. The CDR3 length is 15 residues. Germline V CDR1 and CDR2: SGHNT, YYREEE (reference sequence). CDR3 in amino acids: CASSLGGGTTDTQYF. DNA of the CDR3: TGTGCCAGCAGCTTGGGTGGCGGGACCACAGATACGCAGTATTTT.

The chain is built from TRBV30 and TRBJ2-1; 12 bases match TRBD2. This CDR3 has 15 amino acids. Trimming removed 5 bases from V and 8 bases from J; junction bases left unmatched: 10. Germline values: CDR1 GTSNPN, CDR2 SVGIG (reference sequence). The CDR3 sequence: CAWHRLAGGPHEQFF. The CDR3 region has the DNA TGTGCCTGGCACCGTCTAGCGGGAGGGCCGCATGAGCAGTTCTTC.

V gene TRBV27 combines with J gene TRBJ1-2; 8 bases align to TRBD1. Germline CDR1 MNHEY, CDR2 SMNVEV (reference sequence). CDR3 length: 15 amino acids. The V gene end was trimmed by 1 base and the J gene end by 5 bases; junction bases not matched to a gene: 6. CDR3 sequence reads: CASSLWGRGQYGYTF. The CDR3 nucleotides read TGTGCCAGCAGTTTATGGGGCAGGGGGCAGTATGGCTACACCTTC.